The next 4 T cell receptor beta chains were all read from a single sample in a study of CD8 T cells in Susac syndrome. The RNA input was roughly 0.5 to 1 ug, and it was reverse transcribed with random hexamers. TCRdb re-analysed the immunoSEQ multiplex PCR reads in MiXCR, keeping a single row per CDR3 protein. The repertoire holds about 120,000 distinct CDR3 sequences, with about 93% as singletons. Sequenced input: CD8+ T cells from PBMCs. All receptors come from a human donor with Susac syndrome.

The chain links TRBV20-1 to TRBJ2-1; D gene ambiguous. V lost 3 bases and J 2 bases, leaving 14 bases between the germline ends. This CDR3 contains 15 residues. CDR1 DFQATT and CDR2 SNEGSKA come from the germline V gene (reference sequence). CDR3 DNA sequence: TGCAGTGCTAGCCCGCTAAGCACCCCCTACAATGAGCAGTTCTTC. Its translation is CSASPLSTPYNEQFF.

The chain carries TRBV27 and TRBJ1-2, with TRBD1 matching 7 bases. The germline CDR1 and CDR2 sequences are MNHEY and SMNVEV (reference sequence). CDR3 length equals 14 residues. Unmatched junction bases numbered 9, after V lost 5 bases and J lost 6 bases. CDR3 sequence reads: CASSPNNDRDGYTF. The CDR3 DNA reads TGTGCCAGCAGTCCCAATAACGACAGGGATGGCTACACCTTC.

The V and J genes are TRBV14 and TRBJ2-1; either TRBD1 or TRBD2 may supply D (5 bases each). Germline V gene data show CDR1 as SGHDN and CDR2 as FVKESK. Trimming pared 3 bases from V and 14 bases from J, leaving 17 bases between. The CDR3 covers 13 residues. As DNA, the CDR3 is TGTGCCAGCAGCCAGGGGACGGGCACAGTGAAGTTCTTC. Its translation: CASSQGTGTVKFF. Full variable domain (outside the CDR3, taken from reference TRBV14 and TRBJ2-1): EAGVTQFPSHSVIEKGQTVTLRCDPISGHDNLYWYRRVMGKEIKFLLHFVKESKQDESGMPNNRFLAERTGGTYSTLKVQPAELEDSGVYFCASSQGTGTVKFFGPGTRLTVL.

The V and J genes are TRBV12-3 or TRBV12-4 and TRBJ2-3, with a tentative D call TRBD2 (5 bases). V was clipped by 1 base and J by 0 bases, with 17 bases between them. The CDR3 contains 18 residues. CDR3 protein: CASSLGSGTAPSTDTQYF. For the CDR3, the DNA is TGTGCCAGCAGTTTAGGAAGCGGAACGGCTCCTAGCACAGATACGCAGTATTTT.